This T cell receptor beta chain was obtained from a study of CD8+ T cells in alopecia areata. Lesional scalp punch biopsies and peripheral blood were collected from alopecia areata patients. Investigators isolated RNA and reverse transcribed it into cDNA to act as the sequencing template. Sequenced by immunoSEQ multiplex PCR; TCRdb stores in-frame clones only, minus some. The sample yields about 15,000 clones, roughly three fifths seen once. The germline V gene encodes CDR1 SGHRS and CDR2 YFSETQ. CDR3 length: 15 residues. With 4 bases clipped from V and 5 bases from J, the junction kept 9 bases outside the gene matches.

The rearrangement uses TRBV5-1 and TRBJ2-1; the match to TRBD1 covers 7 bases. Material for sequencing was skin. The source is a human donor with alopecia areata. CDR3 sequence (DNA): TGCGCCAGCAGCACCGGGACAGTAGTTAACAATGAGCAGTTCTTC. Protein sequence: CASSTGTVVNNEQFF.